These T cell receptor beta chains were read from a single sample in a study of T cell repertoires and HLA-DP antigens. TCRdb's copy holds only in-frame clones and misses some; the assay was immunoSEQ multiplex PCR. Of about 89,000 clones in the sample, around nine tenths were seen once. Their antigens remain unidentified. Source material: CD4+ T cells from PBMCs. These receptors all stem from a man in his fifties in good health and CMV-seronegative. CDR3s include the opening cysteine and the closing phenylalanine or tryptophan. Fields, in order: V gene, J gene, D gene, clone size, CDR3 protein, CDR3 DNA. The D gene is left open where the match is weak. The listing skips clone size in some rows; elsewhere it reads once, few, many or a size class.

>TRBV29-1|TRBJ1-6|TRBD1|-
CSVSATGADSPLHF
TGCAGCGTTTCCGCAACAGGGGCGGATTCACCCCTCCACTTT
>TRBV6-1|TRBJ1-6|-|-
CASSESPGSSYNSPLHF
TGTGCCAGCAGTGAATCACCCGGGAGCTCCTATAATTCACCCCTCCACTTT
>TRBV5-1|TRBJ1-4|TRBD1|-
CASSFGQGPNEKLFF
TGCGCCAGCAGCTTCGGACAGGGACCTAACGAAAAACTGTTTTTT
>TRBV29-1|TRBJ2-1|-|-
CSVDANPGNEQFF
TGCAGCGTTGATGCTAATCCTGGCAATGAGCAGTTCTTC
>TRBV11-2|TRBJ2-1|TRBD2|-
CASSRPSTSGIYNEQFF
TGTGCCAGCAGCCGGCCGAGCACTAGCGGGATATACAATGAGCAGTTCTTC
>TRBV19|TRBJ2-7|TRBD1|-
CASNAAGTGGYEQYF
TGTGCCAGTAACGCAGCCGGGACAGGGGGCTACGAGCAGTACTTC
>TRBV18|TRBJ1-5|-|-
CASSPRTQNNQPQHF
TGTGCCAGCTCACCTCGGACACAGAACAATCAGCCCCAGCATTTT
>TRBV28|TRBJ2-7|TRBD1|-
CASRSPDRVHEQYF
TGTGCCAGCCGCTCCCCGGACAGGGTACACGAGCAGTACTTC
>TRBV11-2|TRBJ1-5|-|few
CASSSGTTSVPQHF
TGTGCCAGCAGCTCCGGGACGACCTCGGTTCCCCAGCATTTT
>TRBV30|TRBJ1-1|-|-
CAWSEGRKNTEAFF
TGTGCCTGGAGTGAGGGACGGAAGAACACTGAAGCTTTCTTT
>TRBV7-2|TRBJ1-2|-|-
CASSLGPGSHGYTF
TGTGCCAGCAGCTTAGGCCCCGGGTCTCATGGCTACACCTTC
>TRBV5-6|TRBJ2-2|-|-
CASSYRRIPNTGELFF
TGTGCCAGCAGCTACAGGAGGATACCGAACACCGGGGAGCTGTTTTTT
>TRBV7-2|TRBJ2-7|-|few
CASSLSPGGSLQYF
TGTGCCAGCAGCTTAAGTCCAGGGGGGTCACTCCAGTACTTC
>TRBV5-1|TRBJ2-7|-|-
CASSPPTIILYEQYF
TGCGCCAGCAGCCCCCCAACAATAATACTTTACGAGCAGTACTTC
>TRBV19|TRBJ1-5|-|-
CASSASVQPQHF
TGTGCCAGTAGTGCCTCCGTTCAGCCCCAGCATTTT
>TRBV20-1|TRBJ1-2|TRBD1|-
CSSYRGGYTF
TGCAGTTCTTACAGGGGAGGCTACACCTTC
>TRBV5-8|TRBJ2-7|TRBD2|-
CASSLIAGRPGYEQYF
TGTGCCAGCAGCTTGATAGCGGGGCGGCCGGGGTACGAGCAGTACTTC
>TRBV21-1|TRBJ2-2|-|-
CASSKGRTVNTGELFF
TGTGCCAGCAGCAAAGGAAGGACCGTAAACACCGGGGAGCTGTTTTTT
>TRBV5-4|TRBJ1-1|-|few
CASSLRSANTEAFF
TGTGCCAGCAGCTTGAGATCGGCGAACACTGAAGCTTTCTTT
>TRBV5-1|TRBJ1-1|-|-
CASNLDTNTEAFF
TGCGCCAGCAACCTGGACACAAACACTGAAGCTTTCTTT
>TRBV29-1|TRBJ2-7|-|-
CSVLGAGEQYF
TGCAGCGTTCTGGGGGCGGGCGAGCAGTACTTC
>TRBV6-5|TRBJ1-2|-|-
CASSYTGRANYGYTF
TGTGCCAGCAGTTACACAGGACGAGCTAACTATGGCTACACCTTC
>TRBV5-1|TRBJ2-2|-|-
CASSFRDTGELFF
TGCGCCAGCAGCTTTCGGGACACCGGGGAGCTGTTTTTT
>TRBV7-9|TRBJ1-6|-|-
CASSLTGGVLADSPLHF
TGTGCCAGCAGCTTAACGGGAGGGGTCCTCGCTGATTCACCCCTCCACTTT
>TRBV5-8|TRBJ1-6|TRBD1|-
CASSRDPDRAYNSPLHF
TGTGCCAGCAGCCGTGACCCGGACAGGGCTTATAATTCACCCCTCCACTTT
>TRBV4-1|TRBJ2-7|-|-
CASSQVPREQYF
TGCGCCAGCAGCCAAGTGCCAAGGGAGCAGTACTTC
>TRBV10-1|TRBJ2-5|TRBD2|-
CASSVGGWWKLETQYF
TGCGCCAGCAGTGTGGGGGGGTGGTGGAAGTTGGAGACCCAGTACTTC
>TRBV2|TRBJ2-3|TRBD2|-
CASSEGGGALRDTQYF
TGTGCCAGCAGTGAGGGCGGGGGGGCCCTTCGGGATACGCAGTATTTT
>TRBV6-5|TRBJ2-5|-|-
CASSTGQEGTQYF
TGTGCCAGCAGCACTGGCCAAGAAGGGACCCAGTACTTC
>TRBV5-1|TRBJ2-5|-|once
CASSPGTVVETQYF
TGCGCCAGCAGCCCCGGGACTGTCGTTGAGACCCAGTACTTC
>TRBV6-5|TRBJ2-2|TRBD2|-
CASSPGGPGTGELFF
TGTGCCAGCAGTCCGGGGGGGCCCGGAACCGGGGAGCTGTTTTTT
>TRBV5-5|TRBJ1-3|TRBD1|-
CASSQDRGNTIYF
TGTGCCAGCAGCCAGGACAGGGGAAACACCATATATTTT
>TRBV2|TRBJ1-5|-|-
CASKVNLNQPQHF
TGTGCCAGCAAGGTGAATCTGAATCAGCCCCAGCATTTT
>TRBV4-1|TRBJ2-2|-|-
CASSFKARTSINTGELFF
TGCGCCAGCAGCTTTAAAGCGAGGACCTCCATTAACACCGGGGAGCTGTTTTTT
>TRBV5-1|TRBJ1-3|-|-
CASSLDSQPRGGNTIYF
TGCGCCAGCAGCTTGGACAGCCAGCCACGGGGGGGAAACACCATATATTTT
>TRBV19|TRBJ2-7|-|-
CASSTTSAGEQYF
TGTGCCAGTAGTACGACCTCTGCGGGGGAGCAGTACTTC
>TRBV6-5|TRBJ2-7|-|-
CASSAAHEQYF
TGTGCCAGCAGTGCAGCGCACGAGCAGTACTTC
>TRBV12-5|TRBJ2-1|-|-
CASGPPDTRTQFF
TGTGCTAGTGGTCCCCCGGACACACGGACGCAGTTCTTC
>TRBV2|TRBJ1-1|-|-
CASSEDGRMNTEAFF
TGTGCCAGCAGCGAGGACGGTAGAATGAACACTGAAGCTTTCTTT
>TRBV5-1|TRBJ2-7|-|-
CASSLGTEYEQYF
TGCGCCAGCAGCTTGGGTACAGAGTACGAGCAGTACTTC
>TRBV30|TRBJ1-3|TRBD1|-
CACPDRGTGNTIYF
TGTGCCTGTCCGGACAGGGGGACTGGAAACACCATATATTTT
>TRBV6-5|TRBJ2-7|TRBD2|-
CASSYPSGRAGYEQYF
TGTGCCAGCAGTTACCCCAGCGGGAGGGCCGGGTACGAGCAGTACTTC
>TRBV5-4|TRBJ1-2|-|-
CASSLHYGYTF
TGTGCCAGCAGCTTGCACTATGGCTACACCTTC
>TRBV27|TRBJ2-2|-|-
CASRLDSRAGELFF
TGTGCCAGCAGATTGGACAGTAGGGCCGGGGAGCTGTTTTTT
>TRBV5-4|TRBJ2-6|-|-
CASSAQLGGAAWTGANVLTF
TGTGCCAGCAGCGCACAGTTGGGGGGTGCCGCCTGGACTGGGGCCAACGTCCTGACTTTC
>TRBV6-6|TRBJ1-2|TRBD1|-
CASSYTGQLYGYTF
TGTGCCAGCAGTTACACGGGACAGCTCTATGGCTACACCTTC
>TRBV18|TRBJ1-5|TRBD1|-
CASSPIQGPGVPQHF
TGTGCCAGCTCACCTATACAGGGGCCCGGGGTGCCCCAGCATTTT
>TRBV7-2|TRBJ2-7|TRBD1|-
CASSNQQGAYEQYF
TGTGCCAGCAGCAACCAACAGGGGGCATACGAGCAGTACTTC
>TRBV30|TRBJ1-5|TRBD1|-
CAWSGGTVGKPQHF
TGTGCCTGGAGTGGGGGGACAGTGGGTAAGCCCCAGCATTTT
>TRBV5-1|TRBJ1-2|-|-
CASSLASRSRRTF
TGCGCCAGCAGCTTGGCCAGTCGCAGCCGGAGAACTTTC
>TRBV7-2|TRBJ1-3|-|-
CASGRGGSGNTIYF
TGTGCCAGCGGGCGGGGGGGCTCTGGAAACACCATATATTTT
>TRBV28|TRBJ2-1|-|few
CASSLGTPNEQFF
TGTGCCAGCAGTTTAGGGACACCCAATGAGCAGTTCTTC
>TRBV11-2|TRBJ2-7|-|-
CASSLSRGVGEQYF
TGTGCCAGCAGCTTATCCCGCGGCGTTGGCGAGCAGTACTTC
>TRBV7-3|TRBJ2-1|TRBD1|-
CASSLDRANEQFF
TGTGCCAGCAGCTTGGACAGGGCCAATGAGCAGTTCTTC
>TRBV7-8|TRBJ2-1|TRBD2|-
CASSLELAGYNEQFF
TGTGCCAGCAGCTTAGAACTAGCGGGGTACAATGAGCAGTTCTTC
>TRBV21-1|TRBJ2-2|-|-
CASSAPTAGELFF
TGTGCCAGCAGCGCCCCCACCGCCGGGGAGCTGTTTTTT
>TRBV14|TRBJ2-1|-|-
CASSALAISSYNEQFF
TGTGCCAGCAGCGCATTAGCCATAAGCTCCTACAATGAGCAGTTCTTC
>TRBV9|TRBJ1-3|-|-
CASSPSLSSGNTIYF
TGTGCCAGCAGCCCATCACTGAGCTCTGGAAACACCATATATTTT